What follows describes a single TCR beta chain. The antigen is not known. The V gene lost 6 bases and the J gene lost 2 bases, with 10 bases spanning the gap. Germline CDR1 is SNHLY and CDR2 is FYNNEI. CDR3 length equals 13 residues. The data originate from a study of a mutant IDH1 vaccine in newly diagnosed glioma. Study-wide context: Initiation of the vaccine course occurred 4-6 weeks after radiotherapy alone, or alongside temozolomide cycles. Mean patient age was around 40 years; about 60% were male and 37.5% female. Most patients had received both radiotherapy and temozolomide, the prior options being radiotherapy, temozolomide, or both.

Measured with immunoSEQ multiplex PCR; TCRdb has only the in-frame clones, and not every one. This repertoire shows approximately 56,000 clones, over 70% found once; its top ten account for 5% to 6%. Described time point: week 47, end of study. One vaccine dose held 300 ug of mutant IDH1 20-mer peptide and came with topical imiquimod. The sequences come from PBMCs, collected from a glioma patient whose treatment included an IDH1 peptide vaccine. The rearrangement uses TRBV2 and TRBJ1-1; D might be TRBD1 (5 bases). The receptor comes from a man in his forties or fifties with glioma. The CDR3 reads CASRRGLNTEAFF. CDR3 nucleotides: TGTGCCAGCAGGCGGGGACTAAACACTGAAGCTTTCTTT.